This T cell receptor (beta chain) stems from a study of control samples from healthy donors and cancer patients. By its share, this clone is large. The CDR3 covers 15 residues. Germline V CDR1 and CDR2: SEHNR, FQNEAQ (reference sequence). Trimming took 1 base from V and 5 from J, leaving 12 bases between them. Sequencing was performed with immunoSEQ multiplex PCR; in TCRdb, only in-frame clones are kept and a portion is missing. The data show about 12,000 clones, roughly 90% seen once. The origin of this receptor is a male donor with melanoma. The rearrangement links TRBV7-9 to TRBJ2-4; weak D call: TRBD2 (5 bases). Sequenced material: formalin-fixed, paraffin-embedded tissue. This CDR3 reads CASSLVGVWENIQYF. CDR3 bases: TGTGCCAGCAGCTTAGTCGGGGTGTGGGAAAACATTCAGTACTTC.